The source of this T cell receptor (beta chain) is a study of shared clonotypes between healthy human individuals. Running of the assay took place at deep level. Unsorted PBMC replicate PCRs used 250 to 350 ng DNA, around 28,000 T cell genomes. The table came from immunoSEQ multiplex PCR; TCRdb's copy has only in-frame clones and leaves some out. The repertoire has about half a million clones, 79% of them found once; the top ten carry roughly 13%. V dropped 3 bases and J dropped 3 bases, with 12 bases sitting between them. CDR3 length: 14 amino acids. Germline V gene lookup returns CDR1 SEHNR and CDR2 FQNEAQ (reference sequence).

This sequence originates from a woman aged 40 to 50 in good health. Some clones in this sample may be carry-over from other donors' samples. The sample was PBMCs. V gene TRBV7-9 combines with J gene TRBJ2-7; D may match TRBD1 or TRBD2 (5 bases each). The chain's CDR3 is CASSFWDGDYEQYF. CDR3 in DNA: TGTGCCAGCAGCTTTTGGGACGGGGACTACGAGCAGTACTTC. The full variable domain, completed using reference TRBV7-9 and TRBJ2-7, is DTGVSQNPRHKITKRGQNVTFRCDPISEHNRLYWYRQTLGQGPEFLTYFQNEAQLEKSRLLSDRFSAERPKGSFSTLEIQRTEQGDSAMYLCASSFWDGDYEQYFGPGTRLTVT.